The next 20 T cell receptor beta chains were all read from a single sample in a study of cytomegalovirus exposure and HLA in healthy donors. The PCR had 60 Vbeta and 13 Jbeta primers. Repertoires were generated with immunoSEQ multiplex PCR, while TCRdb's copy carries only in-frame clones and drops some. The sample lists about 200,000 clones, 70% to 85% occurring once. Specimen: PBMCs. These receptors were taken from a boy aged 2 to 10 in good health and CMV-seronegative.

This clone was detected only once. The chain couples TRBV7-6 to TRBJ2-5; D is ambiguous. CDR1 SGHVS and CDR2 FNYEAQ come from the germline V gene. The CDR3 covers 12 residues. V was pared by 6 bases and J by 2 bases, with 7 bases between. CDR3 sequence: CASSFRQETQYF. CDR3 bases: TGTGCCAGCAGTTTCAGGCAAGAGACCCAGTACTTC. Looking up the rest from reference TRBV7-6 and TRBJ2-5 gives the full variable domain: GAGVSQSPRYKVTKRGQDVALRCDPISGHVSLYWYRQALGQGPEFLTYFNYEAQQDKSGLPNDRFSAERPEGSISTLTIQRTEQRDSAMYRCASSFRQETQYFGPGTRLLVL.

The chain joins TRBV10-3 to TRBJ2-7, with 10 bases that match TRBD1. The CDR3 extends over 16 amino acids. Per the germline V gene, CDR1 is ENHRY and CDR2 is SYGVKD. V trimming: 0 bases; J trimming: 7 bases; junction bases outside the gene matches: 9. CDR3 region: CAISESMTGGPPEQYF. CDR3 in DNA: TGTGCCATCAGTGAGTCTATGACAGGGGGCCCCCCGGAGCAGTACTTC.

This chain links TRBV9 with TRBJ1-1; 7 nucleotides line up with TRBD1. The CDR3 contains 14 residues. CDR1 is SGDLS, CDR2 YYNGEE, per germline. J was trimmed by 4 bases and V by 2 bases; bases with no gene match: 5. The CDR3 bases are TGTGCCAGCAGCGTGTACCCAGGGGGCACTGAAGCTTTCTTT. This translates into CASSVYPGGTEAFF.

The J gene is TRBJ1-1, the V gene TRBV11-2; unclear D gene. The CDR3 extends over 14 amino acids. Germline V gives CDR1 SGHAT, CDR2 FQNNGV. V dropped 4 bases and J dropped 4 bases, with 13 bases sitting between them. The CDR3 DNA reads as TGTGCCAGCAGCTGGGCGGGTGTAGGCACTGAAGCTTTCTTT. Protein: CASSWAGVGTEAFF.

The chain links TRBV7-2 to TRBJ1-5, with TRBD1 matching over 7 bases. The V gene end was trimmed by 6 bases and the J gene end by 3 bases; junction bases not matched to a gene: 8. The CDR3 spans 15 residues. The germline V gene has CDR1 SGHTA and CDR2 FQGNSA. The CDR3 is CASRAGGSDNQPQHF. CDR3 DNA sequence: TGTGCCAGCAGGGCAGGGGGTTCCGACAATCAGCCCCAGCATTTT.

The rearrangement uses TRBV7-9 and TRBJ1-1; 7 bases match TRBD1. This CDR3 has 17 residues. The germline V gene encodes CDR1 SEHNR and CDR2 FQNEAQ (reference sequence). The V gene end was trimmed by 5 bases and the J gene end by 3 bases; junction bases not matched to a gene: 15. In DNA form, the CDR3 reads TGTGCCAGCAGCCTTGGGACAGAGGTCTTTACGCACACTGAAGCTTTCTTT. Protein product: CASSLGTEVFTHTEAFF. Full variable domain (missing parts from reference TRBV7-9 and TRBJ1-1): DTGVSQNPRHKITKRGQNVTFRCDPISEHNRLYWYRQTLGQGPEFLTYFQNEAQLEKSRLLSDRFSAERPKGSFSTLEIQRTEQGDSAMYLCASSLGTEVFTHTEAFFGQGTRLTVV.

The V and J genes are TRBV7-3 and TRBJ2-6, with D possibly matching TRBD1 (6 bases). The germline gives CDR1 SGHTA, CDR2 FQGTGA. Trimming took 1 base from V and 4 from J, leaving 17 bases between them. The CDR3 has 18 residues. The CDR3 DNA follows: TGTGCCAGCAGCTTAATAGGTGTGGGGGCAGCAGGGGCCAACGTCCTGACTTTC. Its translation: CASSLIGVGAAGANVLTF.

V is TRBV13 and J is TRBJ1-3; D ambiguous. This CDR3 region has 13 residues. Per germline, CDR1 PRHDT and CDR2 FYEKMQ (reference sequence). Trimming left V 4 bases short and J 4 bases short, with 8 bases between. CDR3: CASSSSGGNTIYF. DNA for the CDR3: TGTGCCAGCAGCTCCTCGGGGGGAAACACCATATATTTT.

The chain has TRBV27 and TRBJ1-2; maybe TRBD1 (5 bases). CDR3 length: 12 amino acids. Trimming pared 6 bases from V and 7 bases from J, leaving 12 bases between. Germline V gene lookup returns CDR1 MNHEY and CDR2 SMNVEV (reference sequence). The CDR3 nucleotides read TGTGCCAGCAGAAACCCCGGGGGTGGCTACACCTTC. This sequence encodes CASRNPGGGYTF.

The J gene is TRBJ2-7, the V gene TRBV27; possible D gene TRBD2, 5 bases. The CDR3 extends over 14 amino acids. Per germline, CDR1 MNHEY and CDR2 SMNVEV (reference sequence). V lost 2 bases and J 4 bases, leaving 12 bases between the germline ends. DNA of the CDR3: TGTGCCAGCAGTTTAACCGGGGTTGATTACGAGCAGTACTTC. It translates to CASSLTGVDYEQYF.

CDR3: CASSPFVGQGTSNQPQHF. CDR3 coding DNA: TGTGCCAGCAGCCCCTTCGTGGGACAGGGAACTAGCAATCAGCCCCAGCATTTT. The chain employs TRBV4-2 and TRBJ1-5; 9 bases map to TRBD1. There are 18 residues in the CDR3. V gave up 4 bases and J gave up 0 bases; unmatched junction bases: 10. The germline gives CDR1 LGHNA, CDR2 YNFKEQ.

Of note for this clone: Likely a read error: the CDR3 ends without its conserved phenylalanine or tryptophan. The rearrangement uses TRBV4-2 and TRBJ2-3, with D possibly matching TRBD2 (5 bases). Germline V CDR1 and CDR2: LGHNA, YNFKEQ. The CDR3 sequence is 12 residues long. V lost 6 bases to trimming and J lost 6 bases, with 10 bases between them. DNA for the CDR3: TGTGCCAGCAGTCCCGGCGGGGATACGCAGTATCTT. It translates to CASSPGGDTQYL.

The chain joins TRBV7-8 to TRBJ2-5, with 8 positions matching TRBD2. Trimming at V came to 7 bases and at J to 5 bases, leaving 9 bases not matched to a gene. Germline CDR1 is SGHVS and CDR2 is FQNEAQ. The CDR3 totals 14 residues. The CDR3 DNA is TGTGCCAGCACCAACGGGGGGGCGGGTGAGACCCAGTACTTC. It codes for CASTNGGAGETQYF.

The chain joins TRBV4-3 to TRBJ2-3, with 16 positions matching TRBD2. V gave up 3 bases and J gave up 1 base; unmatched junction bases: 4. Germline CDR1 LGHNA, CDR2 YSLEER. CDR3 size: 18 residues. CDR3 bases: TGCGCCAGCAGCCAGGGACTAGCGGGGGGGCCGGGCACAGATACGCAGTATTTT. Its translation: CASSQGLAGGPGTDTQYF.

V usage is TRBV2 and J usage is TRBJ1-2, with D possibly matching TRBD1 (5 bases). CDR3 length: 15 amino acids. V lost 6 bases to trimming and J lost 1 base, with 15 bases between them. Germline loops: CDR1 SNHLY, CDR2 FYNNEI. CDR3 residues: CASSPFWGGNYGYTF. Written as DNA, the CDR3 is TGTGCCAGCAGCCCTTTCTGGGGGGGTAACTATGGCTACACCTTC.

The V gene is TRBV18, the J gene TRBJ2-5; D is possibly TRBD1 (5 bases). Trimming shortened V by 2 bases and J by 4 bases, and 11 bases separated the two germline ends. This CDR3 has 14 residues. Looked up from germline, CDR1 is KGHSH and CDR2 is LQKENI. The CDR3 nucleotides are TGTGCCAGCTCACCAGTCAGGGTGGGAGAGACCCAGTACTTC. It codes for CASSPVRVGETQYF.

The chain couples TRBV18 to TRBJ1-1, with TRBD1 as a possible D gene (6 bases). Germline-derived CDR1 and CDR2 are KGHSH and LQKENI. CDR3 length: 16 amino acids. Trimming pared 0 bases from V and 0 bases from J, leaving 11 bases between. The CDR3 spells CASSPPNRAMNTEAFF. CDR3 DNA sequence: TGTGCCAGCTCACCACCGAACAGGGCGATGAACACTGAAGCTTTCTTT.

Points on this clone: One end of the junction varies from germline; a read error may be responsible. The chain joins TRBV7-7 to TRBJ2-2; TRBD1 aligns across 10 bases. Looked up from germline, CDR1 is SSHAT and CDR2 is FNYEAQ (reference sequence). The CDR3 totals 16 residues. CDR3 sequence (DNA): TGTGCTAGCAGCCCATTCGGACAGGGGGACACCGGGGAGCTGTTTTTT. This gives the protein CASSPFGQGDTGELFF.

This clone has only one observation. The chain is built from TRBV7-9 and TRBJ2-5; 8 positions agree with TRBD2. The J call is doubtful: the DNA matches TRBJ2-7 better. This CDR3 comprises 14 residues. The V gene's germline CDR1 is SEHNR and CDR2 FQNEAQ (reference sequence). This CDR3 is CASSLISGDSEQYF. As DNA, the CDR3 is TGTGCCAGCAGCTTAATTAGCGGGGATAGCGAGCAGTACTTC.

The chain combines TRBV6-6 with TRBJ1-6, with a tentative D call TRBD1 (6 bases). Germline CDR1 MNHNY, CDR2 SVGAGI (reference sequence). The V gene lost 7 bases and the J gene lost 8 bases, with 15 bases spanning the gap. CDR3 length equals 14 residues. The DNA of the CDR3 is TGTGCCAGCAAGCCCCAGGGGAACTATTCACCCCTCCACTTT. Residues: CASKPQGNYSPLHF.